This TCR beta chain was retrieved from a study of T cells in Graves' hyperthyroidism and ophthalmopathy. Amplification of TCR beta CDR3 regions was performed using RNA transcripts as template. HTBI primers were employed in a first-round RT-PCR of the TCR CDR3. TCRdb redid the calling of the multiplex PCR reads with MiXCR, one entry per CDR3 protein. The sample gives about 610,000 distinct CDR3 sequences, approximately 15% of which show up once; 2.5% to 4% is in the top ten. Trimming removed 1 base from V and 4 bases from J, with 12 bases in between. The CDR3 is made up of 15 amino acids. Germline values: CDR1 LNHDA, CDR2 SQIVND (reference sequence). Overall study results and limits: Most thyroid clonotypes that were expanded above 0.001 also turned up in blood.

This clonotype was detected a few times. Its matching antigen is unknown. Sequenced: blood. The TCR was taken from a woman aged 40 to 50 with Graves' ophthalmopathy. The rearrangement joins TRBV19 to TRBJ2-3; tentatively, D is TRBD2 (5 bases). The CDR3 sequence is CASSIADLGADTQYF. The CDR3 DNA reads TGTGCCAGTAGTATAGCAGATCTCGGGGCAGATACGCAGTATTTT.